This T cell receptor beta chain was sequenced for a study of CD8 T cells in Susac syndrome. Study results and limitations: The study recognized that its TCR sequencing and HLA analysis covered a relatively small number of individuals.

This CDR3 spans 13 amino acids. V gave up 5 bases and J gave up 11 bases; unmatched junction bases: 10. The V gene's germline CDR1 is MNHNS and CDR2 SASEGT. A remark on this clonotype: Its antigen is undetermined.

While CD8+ and CD4+ T cells were isolated negatively, TEMRA cells were enriched by FACS. About 0.45 to 1 ug RNA was reverse transcribed with random hexamers. The authors amplified TCR beta CDR3 across 54 Vbeta and 13 Jbeta using immunoSEQ multiplex PCR. MiXCR was run by TCRdb on the immunoSEQ multiplex PCR reads, yielding one entry per CDR3 protein. The sample comprises 330,000 or so distinct CDR3 sequences, 65% to 90% of which are singletons, and approximately 0.2% rests with the top ten. The TCR sequence derives from a human donor with multiple sclerosis. This chain joins TRBV6-1 and TRBJ1-1; 8 bases agree with TRBD1. Sequenced sample: CD8+ T cells from PBMCs. CDR3 DNA sequence: TGTGCCAGCAGTACAGACAGGGGTCTTGAGGCTTTCTTT. It is translated as CASSTDRGLEAFF.